These 3 T cell receptor beta chains were all obtained from the same sample, sequenced in a study of shared clonotypes between healthy human individuals. Naive-designated CD8 cells lacked CD45RO, were positively enriched for CCR7, and omitted terminally differentiated effector memory CD45RA+ cells. The table came from immunoSEQ multiplex PCR; TCRdb's copy has only in-frame clones and leaves some out. The sample records around 2,000,000 clones, around 96% being singletons. Sequenced: naive CD8+ T cells sorted from blood. These receptor sequences come from a young man in good health.

The J gene is TRBJ2-2, the V gene TRBV29-1; D is perhaps TRBD2 (5 bases). This CDR3 region has 13 residues. V lost 7 bases to trimming and J lost 4 bases, with 13 bases between them. Germline V gene sequence: CDR1 SQVTM, CDR2 ANQGSEA. Here the CDR3 DNA reads TGCAGCGCTCGATTAGCGAGCACCGGGGAGCTGTTTTTT. Its protein is CSARLASTGELFF.

The rearrangement uses TRBV13 and TRBJ2-7; D remains unclear. CDR1 PRHDT and CDR2 FYEKMQ come from the germline V gene (reference sequence). The CDR3 loop spans 13 amino acids. V was trimmed by 3 bases and J by 5 bases, leaving 11 bases between them. The CDR3 sequence: CASSLAPQNEQYF. The CDR3 DNA follows: TGTGCCAGCAGCTTGGCGCCGCAGAACGAGCAGTACTTC. Combining the CDR3 with reference TRBV13 and TRBJ2-7 gives the whole variable domain AAGVIQSPRHLIKEKRETATLKCYPIPRHDTVYWYQQGPGQDPQFLISFYEKMQSDKGSIPDRFSAQQFSDYHSELNMSSLELGDSALYFCASSLAPQNEQYFGPGTRLTVT.

The chain joins TRBV5-4 to TRBJ2-2; D unresolved. This CDR3 contains 14 residues. V dropped 0 bases and J dropped 6 bases, with 9 bases sitting between them. Germline V lookup: CDR1 SGHNT, CDR2 YYREEE (reference sequence). The CDR3 loop is CASSLDGPAGELFF. The CDR3 DNA reads as TGTGCCAGCAGCTTGGATGGACCCGCCGGGGAGCTGTTTTTT. The whole variable domain, remainder taken from reference TRBV5-4 and TRBJ2-2, is ETGVTQSPTHLIKTRGQQVTLRCSSQSGHNTVSWYQQALGQGPQFIFQYYREEENGRGNFPPRFSGLQFPNYSSELNVNALELDDSALYLCASSLDGPAGELFFGEGSRLTVL.